This entry is about one T cell receptor (beta chain). What it binds is unknown. Vbeta (60) and Jbeta (13) primers were used in the PCR. Data came from immunoSEQ multiplex PCR; TCRdb stores just in-frame clones and leaves some out. The sample has some 130,000 clones; 60% to 75% are singletons. The data were taken from a study of cytomegalovirus exposure and HLA in healthy donors. The CDR3 totals 12 residues. V lost 2 bases to trimming and J lost 11 bases; unmatched junction nucleotides: 5. Germline CDR1 MDHEN, CDR2 SYDVKM. Study findings and constraints: Rare TCR sequences predominated, though certain public TCRs were found in many donors. As immune exposure information, only CMV serostatus was available.

This TCR was sampled from a man aged 25-40 years in good health and CMV-seronegative. Sequenced: PBMCs. The chain links TRBV28 to TRBJ1-1; 7 bases map to TRBD1. In DNA form, the CDR3 reads TGTGCCAGCAGTTTAAGGGACAGTACGGCTTTCTTT. It codes for CASSLRDSTAFF.